This entry features one TCR beta chain sequence. The CDR3 totals 12 residues. V was clipped by 1 base and J by 5 bases, with 6 bases between them. Germline V CDR1 and CDR2: MDHEN, SYDVKM. Enrollees, roughly 18 to 89 years old, lived in 24 US areas. The study assigned cohorts using participant-reported clinical history. Profiling relied on immunoSEQ multiplex PCR, and the TCRdb table lists in-frame clones only, not all of them. The repertoire holds fewer than 350,000 clones, with about 85% as singletons. This specimen comes from a study of blood T cell repertoires in COVID-19. The gene calls are TRBV28 and TRBJ2-7; D unclear. Sequenced input: PBMCs or T cells enriched from blood (not recorded which). This clonotype was sampled from a woman aged 25 to 39 who had been exposed to COVID-19. The CDR3: CASSLFRHEQYF. DNA of the CDR3: TGTGCCAGCAGTTTATTCAGGCACGAGCAGTACTTC.